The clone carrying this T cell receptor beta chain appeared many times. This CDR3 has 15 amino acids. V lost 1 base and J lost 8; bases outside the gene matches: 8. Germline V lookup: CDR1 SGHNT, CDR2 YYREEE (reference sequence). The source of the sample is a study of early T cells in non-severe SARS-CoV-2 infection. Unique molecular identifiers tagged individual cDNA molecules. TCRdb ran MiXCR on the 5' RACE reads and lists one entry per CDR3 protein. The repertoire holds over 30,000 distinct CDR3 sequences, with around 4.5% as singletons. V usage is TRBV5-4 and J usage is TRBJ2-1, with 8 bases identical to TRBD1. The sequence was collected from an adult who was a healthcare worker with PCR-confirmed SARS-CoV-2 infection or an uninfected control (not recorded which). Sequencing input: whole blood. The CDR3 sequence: CASSLQAGGGDEQFF. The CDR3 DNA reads TGTGCCAGCAGCTTGCAGGCAGGGGGCGGGGATGAGCAGTTCTTC.